Sequencing of this TCR beta chain was carried out in a study of PD-1 blockade in classical Hodgkin lymphoma. This CDR3 spans 13 amino acids. The germline V gene encodes CDR1 SGHRS and CDR2 YFSETQ. The V end lost 5 bases, the J end lost 2 bases, and 11 bases lay between the germline ends. Described time point: newly diagnosed, previously untreated cHL patient sample. The data were produced by immunoSEQ multiplex PCR, yet TCRdb's version contains in-frame clones alone and is incomplete. The sample has more than 15,000 clones; 87% are singletons. The sample comprised peripheral blood mononuclear cells (PBMCs). The source of this sequence is a human donor with classical Hodgkin lymphoma. V usage is TRBV5-1 and J usage is TRBJ2-7, with D unresolved. The CDR3 nucleotides are TGCGCCAGCAGATCAGAACCCCCCTACGAGCAGTACTTC. This encodes CASRSEPPYEQYF.